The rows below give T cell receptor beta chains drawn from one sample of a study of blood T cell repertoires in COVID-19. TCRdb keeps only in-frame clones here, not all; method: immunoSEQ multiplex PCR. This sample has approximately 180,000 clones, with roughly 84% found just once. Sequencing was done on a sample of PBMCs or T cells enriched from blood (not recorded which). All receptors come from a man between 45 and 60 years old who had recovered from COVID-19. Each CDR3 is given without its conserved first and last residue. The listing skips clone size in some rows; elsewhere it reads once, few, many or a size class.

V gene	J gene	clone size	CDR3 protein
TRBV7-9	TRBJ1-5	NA	ASSLGLNQPQH
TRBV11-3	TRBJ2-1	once	ASSLNQVNEQF
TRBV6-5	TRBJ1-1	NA	ASSTRGAAEAF
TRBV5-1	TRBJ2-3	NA	ASSLDPSGGDTQY
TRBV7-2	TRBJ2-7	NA	ASSFRAGGQYEQY
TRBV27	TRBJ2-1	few	ASSLSGRGQGWRGEQF
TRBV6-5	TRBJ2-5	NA	ASRRGQIGETQY
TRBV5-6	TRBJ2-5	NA	ASSLGRRETQY
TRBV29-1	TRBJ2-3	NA	SVTTGADTQY
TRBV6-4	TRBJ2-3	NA	ASSDRGGVRPDTQY
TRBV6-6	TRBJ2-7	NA	ASSPQRTSGSSYEQY
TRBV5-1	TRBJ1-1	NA	ASSSRTYNTEAF
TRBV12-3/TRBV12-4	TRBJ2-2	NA	ASGASGGAWLF
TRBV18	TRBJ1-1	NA	ASSPSNRGRDTEAF
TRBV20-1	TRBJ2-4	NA	SASFVPGVQY
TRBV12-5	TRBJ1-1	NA	ASGLGGQGKMNTEAF
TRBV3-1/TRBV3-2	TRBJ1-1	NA	ASSQDRGREGIAEAF
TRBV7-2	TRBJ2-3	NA	ASSLQGSGGDTQY
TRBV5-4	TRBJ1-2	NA	ASSLQIPANYGYT
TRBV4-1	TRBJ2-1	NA	ASSPRTGSNEQF
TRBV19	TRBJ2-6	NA	ASSISPTIQGAGSGANVLT
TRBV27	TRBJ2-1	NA	ASRQATRYNEQF
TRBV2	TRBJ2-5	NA	ASSRREAQETQY
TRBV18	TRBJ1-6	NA	ASSTGGANSPLH
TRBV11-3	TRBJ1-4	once	ASSRGRDEKLF